This T cell receptor beta chain was obtained from a study of OX40 agonist ivuxolimab in advanced cancers. About the study: The study treated patients with ivuxolimab, an agonistic anti-OX40 (CD134) antibody. Each dose-escalation patient presented with hepatocellular carcinoma, melanoma, renal cell or head and neck cancer.

The V and J ends lost 6 bases and 1 base, in that order; junction bases with no gene match: 1. The CDR3 is 14 residues long. Germline CDR1 SNHLY, CDR2 FYNNEI. Samples of blood were obtained at baseline, on cycle 4 day 1, and on cycle 7 day 1. Clones were read by immunoSEQ multiplex PCR, and TCRdb kept only the in-frame ones, dropping some. This sample carries fewer than 45,000 clones, 84% of them seen once, and the ten largest clones take around 1.9%. The rearrangement uses TRBV2 and TRBJ2-7; TRBD2 matches at 12 bases. The sequencing here drew on CD4+ or CD8+ T cells sorted from blood, taken in a trial of the OX40 agonist ivuxolimab. The clonotype was recovered from an adult with an advanced solid tumor such as melanoma, head and neck, liver or kidney cancer. This chain's CDR3 is CASSGTSGSYEQYF. The DNA for the CDR3 is TGTGCCAGCAGCGGGACTAGCGGGTCCTACGAGCAGTACTTC.